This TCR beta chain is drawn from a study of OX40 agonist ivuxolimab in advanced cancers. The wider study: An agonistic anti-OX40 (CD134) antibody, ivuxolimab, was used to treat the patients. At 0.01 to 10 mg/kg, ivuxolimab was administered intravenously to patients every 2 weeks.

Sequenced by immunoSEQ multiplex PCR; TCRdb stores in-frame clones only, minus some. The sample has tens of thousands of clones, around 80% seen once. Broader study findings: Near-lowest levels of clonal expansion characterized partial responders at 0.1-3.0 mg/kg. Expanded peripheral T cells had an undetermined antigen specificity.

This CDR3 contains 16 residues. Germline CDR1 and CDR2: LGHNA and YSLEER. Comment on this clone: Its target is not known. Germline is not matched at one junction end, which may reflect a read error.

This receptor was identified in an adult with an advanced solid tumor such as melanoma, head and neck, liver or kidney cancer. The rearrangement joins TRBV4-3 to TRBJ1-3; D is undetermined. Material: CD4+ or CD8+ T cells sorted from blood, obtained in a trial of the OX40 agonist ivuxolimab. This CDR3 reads CASSQVTALSGNTTYF. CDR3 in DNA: TGCGCCAGCAGCCAAGTAACAGCACTCTCTGGAAACACCACATATTTT.